The present T cell receptor beta chain was sequenced within a study of T cells in narcolepsy. Study-wide results and caveats: HCRT-specific and TRIB2-specific autoreactive clonotypes appeared among same-patient CSF and blood CD4+ clonotypes. Reportedly, autoreactive clonotypes were serially detected in patients' blood but not controls'.

Germline-derived CDR1 and CDR2 are MNHNS and SASEGT. The V end lost 4 bases, the J end lost 8 bases, and 6 bases lay between the germline ends. This CDR3 spans 12 amino acids. This clone was recorded once. What it recognizes is unknown. Assay used: immunoSEQ multiplex PCR; TCRdb lists only in-frame clones, some missing. The data hold roughly 15,000 clones, with 65% to 90% observed a single time. The sequencing sample was made of memory (CD45RA-) CD4+ T cells from blood. The receptor comes from a human donor in good health. V gene TRBV6-1 combines with J gene TRBJ1-6; D uncertain. The CDR3 DNA is TGTGCCAGCAGTGTTATCGATTCACCCCTCCACTTT. Translation gives CASSVIDSPLHF.